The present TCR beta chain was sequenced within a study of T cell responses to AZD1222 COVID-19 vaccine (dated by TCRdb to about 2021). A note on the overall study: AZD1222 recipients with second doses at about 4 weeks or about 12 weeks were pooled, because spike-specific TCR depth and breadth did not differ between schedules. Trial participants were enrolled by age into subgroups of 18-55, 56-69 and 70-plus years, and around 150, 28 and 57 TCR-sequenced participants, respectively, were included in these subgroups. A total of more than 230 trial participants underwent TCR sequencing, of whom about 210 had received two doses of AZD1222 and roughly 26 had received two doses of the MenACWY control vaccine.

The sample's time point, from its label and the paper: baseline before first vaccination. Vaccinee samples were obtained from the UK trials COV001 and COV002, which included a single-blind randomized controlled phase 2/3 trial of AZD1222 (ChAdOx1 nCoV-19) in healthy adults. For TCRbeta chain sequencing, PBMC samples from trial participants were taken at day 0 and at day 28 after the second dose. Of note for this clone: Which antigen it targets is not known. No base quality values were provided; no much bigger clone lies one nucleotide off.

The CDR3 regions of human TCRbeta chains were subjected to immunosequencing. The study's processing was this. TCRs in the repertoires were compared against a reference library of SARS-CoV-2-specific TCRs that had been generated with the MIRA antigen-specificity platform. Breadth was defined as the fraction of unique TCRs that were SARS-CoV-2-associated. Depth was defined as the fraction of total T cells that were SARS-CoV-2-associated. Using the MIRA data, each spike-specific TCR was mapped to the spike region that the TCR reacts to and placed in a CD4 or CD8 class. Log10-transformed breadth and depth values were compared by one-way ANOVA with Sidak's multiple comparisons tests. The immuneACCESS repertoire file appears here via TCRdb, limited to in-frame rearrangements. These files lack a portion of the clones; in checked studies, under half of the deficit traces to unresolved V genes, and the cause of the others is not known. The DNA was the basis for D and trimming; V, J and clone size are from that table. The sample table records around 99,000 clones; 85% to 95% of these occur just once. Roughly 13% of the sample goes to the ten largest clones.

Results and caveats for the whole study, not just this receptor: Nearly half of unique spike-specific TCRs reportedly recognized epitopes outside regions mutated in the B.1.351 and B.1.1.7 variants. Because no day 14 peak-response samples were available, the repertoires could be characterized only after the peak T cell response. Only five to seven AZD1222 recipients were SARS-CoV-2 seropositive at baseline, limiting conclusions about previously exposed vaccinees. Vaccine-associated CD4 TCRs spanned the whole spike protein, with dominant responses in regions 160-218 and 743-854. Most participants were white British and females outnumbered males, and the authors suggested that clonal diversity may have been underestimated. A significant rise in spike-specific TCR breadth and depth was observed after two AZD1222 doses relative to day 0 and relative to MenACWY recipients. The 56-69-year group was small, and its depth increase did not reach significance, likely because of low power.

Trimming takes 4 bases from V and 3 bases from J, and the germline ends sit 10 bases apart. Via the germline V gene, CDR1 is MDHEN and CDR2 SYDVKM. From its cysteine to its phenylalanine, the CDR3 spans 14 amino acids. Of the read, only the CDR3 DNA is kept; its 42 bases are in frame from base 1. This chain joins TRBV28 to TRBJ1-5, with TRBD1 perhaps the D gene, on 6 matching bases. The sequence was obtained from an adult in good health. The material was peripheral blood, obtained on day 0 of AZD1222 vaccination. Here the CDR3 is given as CASSWGAPNQPQHF. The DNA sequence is TGTGCCAGCAGTTGGGGGGCCCCCAATCAGCCCCAGCATTTT.